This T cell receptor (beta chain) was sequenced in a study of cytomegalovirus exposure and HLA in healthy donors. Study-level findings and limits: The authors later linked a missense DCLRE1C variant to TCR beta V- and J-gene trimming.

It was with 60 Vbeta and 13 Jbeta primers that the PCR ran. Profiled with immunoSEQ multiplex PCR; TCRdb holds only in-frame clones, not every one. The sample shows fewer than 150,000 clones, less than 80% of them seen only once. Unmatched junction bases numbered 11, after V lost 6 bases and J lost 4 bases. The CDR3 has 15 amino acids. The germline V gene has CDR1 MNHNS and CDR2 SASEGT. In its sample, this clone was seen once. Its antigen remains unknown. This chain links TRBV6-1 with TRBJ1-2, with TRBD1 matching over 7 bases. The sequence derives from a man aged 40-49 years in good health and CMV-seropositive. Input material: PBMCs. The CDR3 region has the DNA TGTGCCAGCAGAACAGGGGTTCGACAGACCTATGGCTACACCTTC. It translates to CASRTGVRQTYGYTF.